This TCR beta chain was documented in a study of T cell responses to AZD1222 COVID-19 vaccine. On this clone itself: The antigen is unknown.

Study observations and caveats: Reports say nearly half of spike-specific TCRs go after unmutated variant regions. Donors, mostly white British, included more females; clonal diversity was possibly underestimated.

Some second doses came at about 4 weeks and others at about 12 weeks; these were pooled. Profiled with immunoSEQ multiplex PCR; TCRdb holds only in-frame clones, not every one. The sample shows 100,000 or so clones, 80% to 90% of them seen only once. The sample here was peripheral blood, taken 28 days after the second AZD1222 dose. This TCR derives from an adult who received the AZD1222 COVID-19 vaccine.

CDR3 DNA: TGTGCCAGCAGCGGATTGGGGCTCAATGGCTACACCTTC. Translating gives CASSGLGLNGYTF. The chain is built from TRBV2 and TRBJ1-2; TRBD1 might be the D (5 bases). The V end lost 6 bases, the J end lost 6 bases, and 14 bases lay between the germline ends. This CDR3 comprises 13 residues. CDR1 and CDR2 from the germline V gene are SNHLY and FYNNEI.